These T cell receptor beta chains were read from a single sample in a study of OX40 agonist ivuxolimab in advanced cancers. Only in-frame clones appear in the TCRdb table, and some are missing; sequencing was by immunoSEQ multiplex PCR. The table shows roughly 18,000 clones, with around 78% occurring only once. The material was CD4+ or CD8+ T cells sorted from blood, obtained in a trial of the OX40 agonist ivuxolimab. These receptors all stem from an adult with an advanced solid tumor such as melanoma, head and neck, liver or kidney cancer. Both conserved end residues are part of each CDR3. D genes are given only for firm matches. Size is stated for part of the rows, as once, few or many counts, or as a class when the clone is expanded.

DNA: TGTGCCAGTAGTACTCGGGACAGTTATCAGCCCCAGCATTTT
CDR3: CASSTRDSYQPQHF
size: .
J: TRBJ1-5
V: TRBV19
D: TRBD1

DNA: TGTGCCAGCAGCCTTCAGACGGGACTAGCGGGAGGGCCGTATGAGCAGTTCTTC
CDR3: CASSLQTGLAGGPYEQFF
size: large
J: TRBJ2-1
V: TRBV7-8
D: TRBD2

DNA: TGTGCCAGCAGTCCGGGTGAAACGAACACTGAAGCTTTCTTT
CDR3: CASSPGETNTEAFF
size: .
J: TRBJ1-1
V: TRBV6-4
D: .

DNA: TGTGCCAGCAGCGTAACGGACAGAGCCCTTGTTGAGTTCTTC
CDR3: CASSVTDRALVEFF
size: .
J: TRBJ2-1
V: TRBV9
D: .

DNA: TGTGCCAGTAGTCCCCGAGGGGGGGTTGGGGCCAACGTCCTGACTTTC
CDR3: CASSPRGGVGANVLTF
size: .
J: TRBJ2-6
V: TRBV19
D: .

DNA: TGTGCCAGCGAGGGTGGTATAGATACGCAGTATTTT
CDR3: CASEGGIDTQYF
size: .
J: TRBJ2-3
V: TRBV6-6
D: .

DNA: TGTGCCAGCGGGAGCTCTGGAAACACCATATATTTT
CDR3: CASGSSGNTIYF
size: .
J: TRBJ1-3
V: TRBV6-1
D: .

DNA: TGTGCCAGCAACGGCGGGAGAGGAGCAGATACGCAGTATTTT
CDR3: CASNGGRGADTQYF
size: .
J: TRBJ2-3
V: TRBV6-5
D: TRBD2

DNA: TGCAGTGCTCAGACTAGCGTTACGCAGTATTTT
CDR3: CSAQTSVTQYF
size: .
J: TRBJ2-3
V: TRBV20-1
D: TRBD2

DNA: TGTGCCAGCAGTTACGGGAGAAGCGACAATGAGCAGTTCTTC
CDR3: CASSYGRSDNEQFF
size: .
J: TRBJ2-1
V: TRBV6-5
D: .

DNA: TGTGCCAGCAGCTGGACAGGGAGAACAGATACGCAGTATTTT
CDR3: CASSWTGRTDTQYF
size: few
J: TRBJ2-3
V: TRBV7-3
D: TRBD1

DNA: TGTGCCACGACAGGGAACATGAACACTGAAGCTTTCTTT
CDR3: CATTGNMNTEAFF
size: .
J: TRBJ1-1
V: TRBV7-6
D: TRBD1

DNA: TGTGCCAGCAGCGTAGACACAGCCCAGAACACTGAAGCTTTCTTT
CDR3: CASSVDTAQNTEAFF
size: .
J: TRBJ1-1
V: TRBV9
D: .

DNA: TGTGCCAGCAGCTTGGAAGCTAGCGGGAGAAGCACCGGGGAGCTGTTTTTT
CDR3: CASSLEASGRSTGELFF
size: few
J: TRBJ2-2
V: TRBV5-5
D: TRBD2

DNA: TGTGCCAGTACCTACGCTCTACCCTATGGCTACACCTTC
CDR3: CASTYALPYGYTF
size: .
J: TRBJ1-2
V: TRBV19
D: .

DNA: TGTGCCCTTACCTGGGCAAGCTTCTCCTACAATGAGCAGTTCTTC
CDR3: CALTWASFSYNEQFF
size: .
J: TRBJ2-1
V: TRBV6-1
D: .

DNA: TGTGCCAGCACCCCACCGGGGGAGTATCTCGGGGAGCAGTACTTC
CDR3: CASTPPGEYLGEQYF
size: .
J: TRBJ2-7
V: TRBV7-2
D: .

DNA: TGTGCCAGCAGCGAACTCCACGGGACACGTGAAAAACTGTTTTTT
CDR3: CASSELHGTREKLFF
size: .
J: TRBJ1-4
V: TRBV21-1
D: .

DNA: TGTGCCATCAGTGAATGGGTGCAGGGAGTGGTGAACACTGAAGCTTTCTTT
CDR3: CAISEWVQGVVNTEAFF
size: few
J: TRBJ1-1
V: TRBV10-3
D: .

DNA: TGTGCCAGCAGCCTGGGTATACTGGCTGAAGCTTTCTTT
CDR3: CASSLGILAEAFF
size: .
J: TRBJ1-1
V: TRBV7-2
D: .

DNA: TGTGCCAGCAGCCTGCCCCTCGGACAGGGAGGCTACGAGCAGTACTTC
CDR3: CASSLPLGQGGYEQYF
size: .
J: TRBJ2-7
V: TRBV4-2
D: TRBD1

DNA: TGTGCCAGTAGTACTGCCGTAAATGAAAAACTGTTTTTT
CDR3: CASSTAVNEKLFF
size: .
J: TRBJ1-4
V: TRBV19
D: .

DNA: TGTGCCAGCAGTGACCTCGGTGGGAATGAGCAGTTCTTC
CDR3: CASSDLGGNEQFF
size: .
J: TRBJ2-1
V: TRBV6-4
D: .

DNA: TGTGCCAGCAGCGTAGTAGGGGGGGACACTGAAGCTTTCTTT
CDR3: CASSVVGGDTEAFF
size: .
J: TRBJ1-1
V: TRBV9
D: .

DNA: TGTGCCAGTAGTCCTACTTCAGTGGCTAACTATGGCTACACCTTC
CDR3: CASSPTSVANYGYTF
size: .
J: TRBJ1-2
V: TRBV19
D: .

DNA: TGTGCCATTTCGACCGTCGCGCAGCCCCAGCATTTT
CDR3: CAISTVAQPQHF
size: .
J: TRBJ1-5
V: TRBV19
D: .

DNA: TGTGCCTGGAGTGGAGGGTCCCGGGACAGGGGGTCCCACTTT
CDR3: CAWSGGSRDRGSHF
size: .
J: TRBJ1-6
V: TRBV30
D: TRBD1

DNA: TGTGCCAGCAGTTTAGCGGGGAGAGGCAATCAGCCCCAGCATTTT
CDR3: CASSLAGRGNQPQHF
size: .
J: TRBJ1-5
V: TRBV27
D: .

DNA: TGTGCCAGCAGCCGCAACAAAGGGGCAGGGGCCAACGTCCTGACTTTC
CDR3: CASSRNKGAGANVLTF
size: .
J: TRBJ2-6
V: TRBV5-6
D: .

DNA: TGTGCCAGCAGCCCCCTTCAGGGGACTGAAGCTTTCTTT
CDR3: CASSPLQGTEAFF
size: .
J: TRBJ1-1
V: TRBV9
D: .

DNA: TGTGCCAGCAGCTTCCTCCCTACGGTCTTCAGCTCCTACGAGCAGTACTTC
CDR3: CASSFLPTVFSSYEQYF
size: few
J: TRBJ2-7
V: TRBV7-2
D: .

DNA: TGTGCCACCAGCAGAGATTTGACACCAGGGAGACCCGCAGATACGCAGTATTTT
CDR3: CATSRDLTPGRPADTQYF
size: .
J: TRBJ2-3
V: TRBV15
D: .

DNA: TGTGCCTGGAGTGTGAGACAGTTGGGCTACGAGCAGTACTTC
CDR3: CAWSVRQLGYEQYF
size: .
J: TRBJ2-7
V: TRBV30
D: .

DNA: TGCGCCAGCACCCACGGGGGCGGAGATGGCTACACCTTC
CDR3: CASTHGGGDGYTF
size: .
J: TRBJ1-2
V: TRBV10-2
D: .

DNA: TGCGCCAGCAGCCAAGATCAGGTGGGACGGCAGCAGTACTTC
CDR3: CASSQDQVGRQQYF
size: few
J: TRBJ2-7
V: TRBV4-1
D: .

DNA: TGCAGTGCTAGTGGGGGTGGCGAGCAGTACTTC
CDR3: CSASGGGEQYF
size: medium-sized
J: TRBJ2-7
V: TRBV20-1
D: .

DNA: TGTGCCAGCAGTTTCACTGCCGTATATGAGCAGTTCTTC
CDR3: CASSFTAVYEQFF
size: once
J: TRBJ2-1
V: TRBV28
D: .

DNA: TGTGCCAGCAGCTTAGGTCGGGTGAACACTGAAGCTTTCTTT
CDR3: CASSLGRVNTEAFF
size: .
J: TRBJ1-1
V: TRBV4-2
D: .

DNA: TGTGCCAGCAGTACAGCCAACAGGGGGCGCAACTATGGCTACACCTTC
CDR3: CASSTANRGRNYGYTF
size: .
J: TRBJ1-2
V: TRBV6-6
D: TRBD1